What follows are 27 T cell receptor beta chains derived from one specimen sequenced in a study of blood T cell repertoires in COVID-19. Profiled with immunoSEQ multiplex PCR; TCRdb holds only in-frame clones, not every one. This table holds about 200,000 clones, roughly nine tenths found once. The sequenced material came from PBMCs or T cells enriched from blood (not recorded which). These receptors all come from a middle-aged woman with acute COVID-19.

CDR3 nucleotide sequence: TGTGCCAGCAGCCGGAGGGACAGGGGTAATTCACCCCTCCACTTT. Translation gives CASSRRDRGNSPLHF. The chain carries TRBV14 and TRBJ1-6; TRBD1 agrees at 10 bases. After removal of 4 bases from V and 6 bases from J, the junction contained 3 bases not matched to a gene. Germline V gene data show CDR1 as SGHDN and CDR2 as FVKESK. The CDR3 covers 15 residues. The whole variable domain, remainder taken from reference TRBV14 and TRBJ1-6, is EAGVTQFPSHSVIEKGQTVTLRCDPISGHDNLYWYRRVMGKEIKFLLHFVKESKQDESGMPNNRFLAERTGGTYSTLKVQPAELEDSGVYFCASSRRDRGNSPLHFGNGTRLTVT.

CDR3 protein: CSVKDRGRGDTQYF. In nucleotides, the CDR3 is TGCAGCGTGAAAGACAGGGGCAGGGGGGATACGCAGTATTTT. This chain joins TRBV29-1 and TRBJ2-3; 8 bases agree with TRBD1. This CDR3 is built from 14 residues. The ends lost 6 bases at V and 6 bases at J; junction bases unmatched: 11. In germline, CDR1 is SQVTM, CDR2 ANQGSEA.

The V gene is TRBV5-1, the J gene TRBJ1-1; no reliable D call. The V gene's germline CDR1 is SGHRS and CDR2 YFSETQ. Trimming took off 5 bases at V and 0 bases at J, with 5 bases between the two ends. The CDR3 spans 12 residues. The DNA of the CDR3 is TGCGCCAGCAGGAGCTTGAACACTGAAGCTTTCTTT. This gives the protein CASRSLNTEAFF.

The chain employs TRBV4-2 and TRBJ2-3; a weak D match, TRBD2 (6 bases). V dropped 4 bases and J dropped 0 bases, with 11 bases sitting between them. This CDR3 spans 15 amino acids. Germline CDR1 LGHNA, CDR2 YNFKEQ. The CDR3 sequence is CASSLSSDSTDTQYF. As DNA, the CDR3 is TGTGCCAGCAGCCTATCTAGCGATAGCACAGATACGCAGTATTTT.

This chain joins TRBV27 and TRBJ2-1; a weak D match, TRBD2 (6 bases). Germline V gives CDR1 MNHEY, CDR2 SMNVEV (reference sequence). V was clipped by 3 bases and J by 6 bases, with 18 bases between them. The CDR3 runs 16 residues. CDR3 sequence reads: CASSLGLVRRGNEQFF. The CDR3 DNA is TGTGCCAGCAGTTTGGGTTTAGTTAGGAGGGGCAATGAGCAGTTCTTC.

The V gene is TRBV7-2, the J gene TRBJ2-7; 14 bases are a match to TRBD2. CDR3 size: 16 residues. CDR1 SGHTA and CDR2 FQGNSA come from the germline V gene. V trimming: 3 bases; J trimming: 1 base; junction bases outside the gene matches: 2. The CDR3 loop is CASSLTSGGASYEQYF. CDR3 nucleotide sequence: TGTGCCAGCAGCTTGACTAGCGGGGGGGCTTCCTACGAGCAGTACTTC.

The V call is TRBV21-1, the J call TRBJ2-3; TRBD2, as called in the table, went unchecked against the DNA. TRBV21-1 is a listed pseudogene. This CDR3 is built from 16 residues. Here the CDR3 reads CASSARDFHSTDTQYF. CDR3 in DNA: TGTGCCAGCAGCGCAAGGGACTTCCATAGCACAGATACGCAGTATTTT.

This rearrangement joins TRBV5-5 to TRBJ1-4; D unclear. The CDR3 runs to 16 residues. The germline CDR1 and CDR2 sequences are SGHKS and YYEKEE (reference sequence). Trimming pared 0 bases from V and 4 bases from J, leaving 13 bases between. Here the CDR3 DNA reads TGTGCCAGCAGCTTGGGGAGTCCAATCCTTAATGAAAAACTGTTTTTT. Translating gives CASSLGSPILNEKLFF.

The chain employs TRBV6-5 and TRBJ2-5, with D possibly TRBD2 on 5 matching bases. V was cut by 3 bases and J by 0 bases, with 14 bases left in between. Per the germline V gene, CDR1 is MNHEY and CDR2 is SVGAGI. There are 16 residues in the CDR3. The CDR3, as DNA: TGTGCCAGCAGTTATGGGGTAGCGCTGTACCAAGAGACCCAGTACTTC. It encodes CASSYGVALYQETQYF.

This clone was detected only a few times. The J gene is TRBJ1-3, the V gene TRBV19; D perhaps matches TRBD1 (6 bases). The V and J ends lost 2 bases and 2 bases respectively, with 10 bases between them. Germline values: CDR1 LNHDA, CDR2 SQIVND (reference sequence). The CDR3 sequence is 15 residues long. This chain's CDR3 is CASSISGGPGNTIYF. DNA of the CDR3: TGTGCCAGTAGTATAAGCGGGGGGCCTGGAAACACCATATATTTT.

This chain uses TRBV20-1 with TRBJ1-1, with D maybe TRBD1 (6 bases). Trimming pared 3 bases from V and 7 bases from J, leaving 9 bases between. The CDR3 covers 11 residues. CDR1 and CDR2 from the germline V gene are DFQATT and SNEGSKA (reference sequence). The CDR3, as DNA: TGCAGTGCTAGTCCGGGACATGAAGCTTTCTTT. Amino acids: CSASPGHEAFF.

The V call is TRBV11-2, the J call TRBJ2-7; 7 bases agree with TRBD2. This CDR3 contains 13 residues. Germline CDR1 reads SGHAT; CDR2 reads FQNNGV. V lost 5 bases and J lost 4; bases outside the gene matches: 5. The CDR3 nucleotides read TGTGCCAGCAGCCGGGACTACCGTTACGAGCAGTACTTC. Protein sequence: CASSRDYRYEQYF. The variable domain in full, completed from reference TRBV11-2 and TRBJ2-7, reads EAGVAQSPRYKIIEKRQSVAFWCNPISGHATLYWYQQILGQGPKLLIQFQNNGVVDDSQLPKDRFSAERLKGVDSTLKIQPAKLEDSAVYLCASSRDYRYEQYFGPGTRLTVT.

The genes are TRBV10-3 and TRBJ2-1, with a weak D call TRBD2 (7 bases). CDR1 and CDR2 (germline): ENHRY, SYGVKD. The CDR3 has 15 amino acids. Trimming took 3 bases from V and 6 from J, leaving 15 bases between them. CDR3 residues: CAISDMGGHGNEQFF. For the CDR3, the DNA is TGTGCCATCAGTGATATGGGGGGGCATGGCAATGAGCAGTTCTTC.

The V and J genes are TRBV13 and TRBJ2-5; 7 bases fit TRBD1. With V trimmed by 2 bases and J by 5 bases, 5 bases remained unmatched. This CDR3 is 14 amino acids long. CDR1 and CDR2 (germline): PRHDT, FYEKMQ (reference sequence). In DNA form, the CDR3 reads TGTGCCAGCAGCTTACTGGTCAGGGGGGAGACCCAGTACTTC. Its protein product is CASSLLVRGETQYF. The complete variable domain, with remaining parts taken from reference TRBV13 and TRBJ2-5, reads AAGVIQSPRHLIKEKRETATLKCYPIPRHDTVYWYQQGPGQDPQFLISFYEKMQSDKGSIPDRFSAQQFSDYHSELNMSSLELGDSALYFCASSLLVRGETQYFGPGTRLLVL.

The rearrangement joins TRBV10-3 to TRBJ2-5; TRBD2 agrees at 8 bases. Germline V gene sequence: CDR1 ENHRY, CDR2 SYGVKD. The CDR3 is 14 amino acids. J gave up 2 bases and V 6 bases, and 5 bases lay outside the gene matches. CDR3 sequence: CAISEGTRQETQYF. In nucleotides, the CDR3 is TGTGCCATCAGCGAAGGGACTAGACAAGAGACCCAGTACTTC.

The rearrangement links TRBV2 to TRBJ2-7, with 7 bases aligning to TRBD1. The CDR3 consists of 12 residues. The V segment lost 3 bases and the J segment 7 bases; nucleotides outside the gene matches: 3. Germline assignment: CDR1 SNHLY and CDR2 FYNNEI. CDR3 DNA: TGTGCCAGCAGTGACAGGGGGTGGGAGCAGTACTTC. Translating gives CASSDRGWEQYF.

CDR3 nucleotide sequence: TGTGCCAGCAGCCTTCAGGGAGGGGGAAACATTCAGTACTTC. The encoded protein is CASSLQGGGNIQYF. The chain has TRBV7-9 and TRBJ2-4; a possible D gene is TRBD2 (7 bases). Germline CDR1 is SEHNR and CDR2 is FQNEAQ (reference sequence). The CDR3 is 14 amino acids. V lost 5 bases and J 6 bases, leaving 14 bases between the germline ends. Filled out from reference TRBV7-9 and TRBJ2-4, the complete variable domain reads DTGVSQNPRHKITKRGQNVTFRCDPISEHNRLYWYRQTLGQGPEFLTYFQNEAQLEKSRLLSDRFSAERPKGSFSTLEIQRTEQGDSAMYLCASSLQGGGNIQYFGAGTRLSVL.

J is TRBJ1-1 and V is TRBV5-1, with D possibly being TRBD1 (6 bases). V lost 3 bases to trimming and J lost 0 bases, with 15 bases between them. This CDR3 is built from 16 residues. The germline gives CDR1 SGHRS, CDR2 YFSETQ. The CDR3 is CASSSTGSRMNTEAFF. CDR3 DNA: TGCGCCAGCAGCTCCACAGGGTCCCGCATGAACACTGAAGCTTTCTTT. Together with reference TRBV5-1 and TRBJ1-1, the CDR3 gives the full variable domain: KAGVTQTPRYLIKTRGQQVTLSCSPISGHRSVSWYQQTPGQGLQFLFEYFSETQRNKGNFPGRFSGRQFSNSRSEMNVSTLELGDSALYLCASSSTGSRMNTEAFFGQGTRLTVV.

The rearrangement joins TRBV25-1 to TRBJ2-7, with D maybe TRBD2 (5 bases). This CDR3 is built from 15 residues. Germline-derived CDR1 and CDR2 are MGHDK and SYGVNS. Trimming took 7 bases from V and 3 from J, leaving 19 bases between them. The CDR3: CASIAWRQDHYEQYF. DNA for the CDR3: TGTGCCAGCATCGCGTGGAGGCAAGATCACTACGAGCAGTACTTC.

V gene TRBV6-2 or TRBV6-3 combines with J gene TRBJ2-7; 9 bases map to TRBD1. CDR1 MNHEY and CDR2 SVGEGT come from the germline V gene. This CDR3 region has 14 residues. The V gene end was trimmed by 5 bases and the J gene end by 3 bases; junction bases not matched to a gene: 5. CDR3 amino acids: CASSRRQGGYEQYF. The CDR3 DNA sequence: TGTGCCAGCAGTCGCCGACAGGGGGGCTACGAGCAGTACTTC.

The V gene is TRBV12-1, the J gene TRBJ1-4; the table names TRBD1, a call not compared with the DNA. TRBV12-1 is deemed a pseudogene. This CDR3 comprises 16 residues. The CDR3 DNA reads TGTGCCAGCAGCTTTGCGTTCGGGGGACAGAATGAAAAACTGTTTTTT. Its protein is CASSFAFGGQNEKLFF.

The chain combines TRBV7-2 with TRBJ2-7; 9 bases are shared with TRBD1. The CDR3 extends over 15 amino acids. Germline loops: CDR1 SGHTA, CDR2 FQGNSA. The V and J ends lost 6 bases and 2 bases, in that order; junction bases with no gene match: 8. The CDR3 loop reads CASRPGTGNTYEQYF. Written as DNA, the CDR3 is TGTGCCAGCAGACCAGGGACAGGGAACACCTACGAGCAGTACTTC.

This clone has just a few counts. The genes are TRBV19 and TRBJ1-1, with D tentatively TRBD1 (5 bases). V lost 1 base to trimming and J lost 6 bases, with 12 bases between them. Germline-derived CDR1 and CDR2 are LNHDA and SQIVND (reference sequence). The CDR3 is 14 amino acids. CDR3 in DNA: TGTGCCAGTAGTATAGGCGGAGAAGGGGCTGAAGCTTTCTTT. Translating it yields CASSIGGEGAEAFF.

The gene calls are TRBV7-9 and TRBJ1-1; 7 nucleotides line up with TRBD1. Trimming took 4 bases from V and 4 from J; bases not matched to a gene: 6. The germline CDR1 and CDR2 sequences are SEHNR and FQNEAQ (reference sequence). There are 14 residues in the CDR3. The CDR3 loop reads CASSYTGAGTEAFF. The DNA of the CDR3 is TGTGCCAGCAGCTATACAGGGGCGGGCACTGAAGCTTTCTTT. The whole variable domain, filled in from reference TRBV7-9 and TRBJ1-1, reads DTGVSQNPRHKITKRGQNVTFRCDPISEHNRLYWYRQTLGQGPEFLTYFQNEAQLEKSRLLSDRFSAERPKGSFSTLEIQRTEQGDSAMYLCASSYTGAGTEAFFGQGTRLTVV.

In its sample, this clone was seen many times. The chain combines TRBV2 with TRBJ2-3; TRBD1 agrees at 8 bases. The germline V gene has CDR1 SNHLY and CDR2 FYNNEI. This CDR3 is built from 15 residues. V was pared by 2 bases and J by 2 bases, with 3 bases of the junction left unmatched. The chain's CDR3 is CASSERGQVTDTQYF. CDR3 bases: TGTGCCAGCAGTGAACGGGGACAGGTCACAGATACGCAGTATTTT.

The chain has TRBV18 and TRBJ2-1; 13 bases are a match to TRBD2. J was trimmed by 12 bases and V by 4 bases; bases with no gene match: 15. Germline assignment: CDR1 KGHSH and CDR2 LQKENI. The CDR3 has 17 residues. The DNA for the CDR3 is TGTGCCAGCTCACGGTTCGGGGGACTAGCGGGACCGACGGGGCAGTTCTTC. Residues: CASSRFGGLAGPTGQFF.

The CDR3, as DNA: TGTGCCAGCAGTCAATCGAGTATTCAAGAGACCCAGTACTTC. This codes for CASSQSSIQETQYF. This chain connects TRBV2 to TRBJ2-5; D call uncertain. Germline V CDR1 and CDR2: SNHLY, FYNNEI. The V and J ends lost 5 bases and 2 bases respectively, with 12 bases between them. The CDR3 totals 14 residues. Using reference TRBV2 and TRBJ2-5 for the parts outside the CDR3, the full variable domain is EPEVTQTPSHQVTQMGQEVILRCVPISNHLYFYWYRQILGQKVEFLVSFYNNEISEKSEIFDDQFSVERPDGSNFTLKIRSTKLEDSAMYFCASSQSSIQETQYFGPGTRLLVL.